These 24 T cell receptor beta chains came from one sample sequenced in a study of CD8 T cells in ankylosing spondylitis. TCRdb independently ran MiXCR on the 5' RACE reads; one entry per CDR3 protein. The table lists 200,000 to 300,000 distinct CDR3 sequences, about 24% of them singletons. Sequenced: blood, either unsorted or a sorted T cell fraction (not recorded which). The receptors were sampled from a male donor with ankylosing spondylitis or in good health (not recorded which).

This clonotype was seen at least ten times. This rearrangement joins TRBV4-2 to TRBJ2-3; 7 nucleotides align to TRBD2. The V gene end was trimmed by 5 bases and the J gene end by 5 bases; junction bases not matched to a gene: 13. From germline, CDR1 is LGHNA and CDR2 YNFKEQ. This CDR3 has 16 amino acids. The CDR3 DNA reads TGTGCCAGCAGCTCCCCCCGGGGGGACCCGCAAGATACGCAGTATTTT. Translated, it gives CASSSPRGDPQDTQYF.

In this sample, this clonotype turned up many times. Here the CDR3 DNA reads TGCAGTGCTAGAAGGCAGTATAATTCACCCCTCCACTTT. Translating gives CSARRQYNSPLHF. The V and J genes are TRBV20-1 and TRBJ1-6, with D unclear. CDR1 is DFQATT and CDR2 is SNEGSKA in the germline V gene (reference sequence). The CDR3 runs to 13 residues. Trimming left V 2 bases short and J 4 bases short, with 6 bases between.

The gene calls are TRBV20-1 and TRBJ2-7; D call uncertain. Germline loops: CDR1 DFQATT, CDR2 SNEGSKA (reference sequence). V lost 3 bases, J lost 3 bases, and 6 bases lay in between. The CDR3 length is 11 residues. The CDR3 nucleotides are TGCAGTGCTAGTGACGTCTACGAGCAGTACTTC. Translation gives CSASDVYEQYF.

This clonotype was counted at least ten times. This chain joins TRBV18 and TRBJ2-3, with TRBD2 matching over 10 bases. Per the germline V gene, CDR1 is KGHSH and CDR2 is LQKENI. Trimming cost V 3 bases and J 3 bases; bases outside gene matches: 6. This CDR3 has 16 residues. The CDR3 DNA reads as TGTGCCAGCTCACCCCGGGCGGGACTAGCGACAGATACGCAGTATTTT. This translates into CASSPRAGLATDTQYF.

V is TRBV9 and J is TRBJ2-1, with TRBD1 as a possible D gene (6 bases). The germline CDR1 and CDR2 sequences are SGDLS and YYNGEE. Trimming took off 3 bases at V and 9 bases at J, with 13 bases between the two ends. This CDR3 region has 13 residues. The CDR3 DNA sequence: TGTGCCAGCAGCGACCGACAGGCTATTGAGCAGTTCTTC. This encodes CASSDRQAIEQFF.

The chain joins TRBV20-1 to TRBJ2-5, with TRBD2 matching 13 bases. The CDR3 runs to 19 residues. The junction had 17 bases not matched to a gene; V was cut back by 2 bases and J by 5 bases. CDR1 and CDR2 (germline): DFQATT, SNEGSKA (reference sequence). CDR3 coding DNA: TGCAGTGCTAGATATGATCGGACTAGCGGGGGTCGGCGGTGGGAGACCCAGTACTTC. Amino acids: CSARYDRTSGGRRWETQYF.

J is TRBJ2-3 and V is TRBV6-5, with D unresolved. Trimming stripped 3 bases from V and 1 base from J, with 11 bases between. The germline V gene encodes CDR1 MNHEY and CDR2 SVGAGI. The CDR3 is 15 amino acids. As DNA, the CDR3 is TGTGCCAGCAGTTATTGGGCGACGGGCACAGATACGCAGTATTTT. The encoded protein is CASSYWATGTDTQYF.

This chain joins TRBV12-3 or TRBV12-4 and TRBJ1-6, with 9 bases aligning to TRBD1. V gave up 5 bases and J gave up 8 bases; unmatched junction bases: 10. The CDR3 extends over 16 amino acids. The CDR3 spells CASSERPDRGDSPLHF. The CDR3, as DNA: TGTGCCAGCAGTGAAAGGCCGGACAGGGGAGATTCACCCCTCCACTTT.

The V gene is TRBV7-8, the J gene TRBJ2-3; D remains unclear. Trimming pared 5 bases from V and 0 bases from J, leaving 9 bases between. The length of the CDR3 is 14 residues. The germline V gene encodes CDR1 SGHVS and CDR2 FQNEAQ. Written as DNA, the CDR3 is TGTGCCAGCAGCACCCGGGCCAGCACAGATACGCAGTATTTT. Translation gives CASSTRASTDTQYF.

This clonotype showed up many times. This chain joins TRBV20-1 and TRBJ1-1; D ambiguous. The germline V gene encodes CDR1 DFQATT and CDR2 SNEGSKA (reference sequence). V was clipped by 0 bases and J by 0 bases, with 11 bases between them. The CDR3 sequence is 15 residues long. CDR3 amino acids: CSARDSKSLNTEAFF. The CDR3 nucleotides are TGCAGTGCTAGAGATTCGAAGTCCTTGAACACTGAAGCTTTCTTT.

The V call is TRBV30, the J call TRBJ1-5; D unclear. The CDR3 contains 15 residues. Per germline, CDR1 GTSNPN and CDR2 SVGIG (reference sequence). Trimming shortened V by 0 bases and J by 2 bases, and 11 bases separated the two germline ends. The CDR3 nucleotides are TGTGCCTGGAGTGTAGGAGTAATGGGCAATCAGCCCCAGCATTTT. The encoded protein is CAWSVGVMGNQPQHF. Using reference TRBV30 and TRBJ1-5 for the parts outside the CDR3, the full variable domain is SQTIHQWPATLVQPVGSPLSLECTVEGTSNPNLYWYRQAAGRGLQLLFYSVGIGQISSEVPQNLSASRPQDRQFILSSKKLLLSDSGFYLCAWSVGVMGNQPQHFGDGTRLSIL.

This clonotype has ten or more counts. V is TRBV29-1 and J is TRBJ1-1; perhaps TRBD1 as D (6 bases). This CDR3 comprises 12 residues. Per the germline V gene, CDR1 is SQVTM and CDR2 is ANQGSEA. DNA of the CDR3: TGCAGGGTGAAACGGGGGGCGAATGAAGCTTTCTTT. This codes for CRVKRGANEAFF.

This clonotype has at least ten counts. This rearrangement joins TRBV7-8 to TRBJ2-7; tentative D call: TRBD2 (6 bases). The CDR3 extends over 16 amino acids. With 6 bases removed from V and 3 bases from J, the gap between germline ends came to 21 bases. The V gene's germline CDR1 is SGHVS and CDR2 FQNEAQ. In nucleotides, the CDR3 is TGTGCCAGCAGACCAGTTCGGGGGACGAAAAACTACGAGCAGTACTTC. This gives the protein CASRPVRGTKNYEQYF.

The rearrangement joins TRBV7-9 to TRBJ2-3; no clear D. The length of the CDR3 is 12 residues. The germline gives CDR1 SEHNR, CDR2 FQNEAQ (reference sequence). The V end lost 0 bases, the J end lost 10 bases, and 8 bases lay between the germline ends. As DNA, the CDR3 is TGTGCCAGCAGCTTAGCGGGAACAGCGCAGTATTTT. Its translation: CASSLAGTAQYF. The whole variable domain, filled in from reference TRBV7-9 and TRBJ2-3, reads DTGVSQNPRHKITKRGQNVTFRCDPISEHNRLYWYRQTLGQGPEFLTYFQNEAQLEKSRLLSDRFSAERPKGSFSTLEIQRTEQGDSAMYLCASSLAGTAQYFGPGTRLTVL.

This clonotype has more than one count but fewer than ten. The gene calls are TRBV6-5 and TRBJ1-5, with D possibly matching TRBD1 (5 bases). The V end lost 2 bases, the J end lost 10 bases, and 18 bases lay between the germline ends. CDR1 and CDR2 from the germline V gene are MNHEY and SVGAGI. This CDR3 has 15 amino acids. CDR3 in DNA: TGTGCCAGCAGTTACGATGGGCAGGGTGTCAGACCCCAGCATTTT. The encoded protein is CASSYDGQGVRPQHF.

This clonotype showed up many times. The CDR3 sequence is CASSLTGQGSTEAFF. The CDR3, as DNA: TGCGCCAGCAGCTTGACCGGGCAGGGGAGCACTGAAGCTTTCTTT. The chain employs TRBV5-1 and TRBJ1-1; D is possibly TRBD1 (6 bases). V lost 1 base to trimming and J lost 4 bases, with 14 bases between them. The CDR3 extends over 15 amino acids. The germline V gene encodes CDR1 SGHRS and CDR2 YFSETQ.

This clonotype was counted only a few times. The J gene is TRBJ2-7, the V gene TRBV29-1, with D possibly being TRBD2 (5 bases). Trimming removed 6 bases from V and 4 bases from J, with 13 bases in between. The CDR3 has 12 residues. From germline, CDR1 is SQVTM and CDR2 ANQGSEA. The CDR3 spells CSVRADHYEQYF. Here the CDR3 DNA reads TGCAGCGTGCGAGCGGACCATTACGAGCAGTACTTC.

This rearrangement joins TRBV6-1 to TRBJ2-1; D perhaps matches TRBD2 (6 bases). The V gene lost 6 bases and the J gene lost 4 bases, with 13 bases spanning the gap. Germline V gene sequence: CDR1 MNHNS, CDR2 SASEGT. This CDR3 contains 14 residues. In DNA form, the CDR3 reads TGTGCCAGCAGCCCCCCCGGGAGATACAATGAGCAGTTCTTC. Translated, it gives CASSPPGRYNEQFF.

The rearrangement links TRBV30 to TRBJ2-3; no definite D call. The CDR3 covers 13 residues. The germline V and J ends were trimmed by 4 bases and 2 bases, with 10 bases remaining between them. Germline V gene sequence: CDR1 GTSNPN, CDR2 SVGIG (reference sequence). The CDR3 DNA reads as TGTGCCTGGACAAGGGCCTCCACAGATACGCAGTATTTT. Amino acid sequence: CAWTRASTDTQYF.

The V gene is TRBV6-4, the J gene TRBJ1-2; unclear D gene. The CDR3 totals 14 residues. The V gene's germline CDR1 is MRHNA and CDR2 SNTAGT. V lost 2 bases to trimming and J lost 4 bases, with 11 bases between them. The CDR3 nucleotides read TGTGCCAGCAGTGACGTGGCAGCTCCCTATGGCTACACCTTC. This translates into CASSDVAAPYGYTF.

This chain joins TRBV20-1 and TRBJ1-4; TRBD1 agrees at 8 bases. Germline CDR1 DFQATT, CDR2 SNEGSKA (reference sequence). The junction had 6 bases not matched to a gene; V was cut back by 5 bases and J by 1 base. This CDR3 is 15 amino acids long. As DNA, the CDR3 is TGCAGTGCTTTTCCAGGGGGCGGAACTAATGAAAAACTGTTTTTT. Its protein product is CSAFPGGGTNEKLFF.

This clonotype was detected many times. The chain has TRBV20-1 and TRBJ2-3, with D perhaps TRBD2 (6 bases). V gave up 3 bases and J gave up 6 bases, with 13 bases separating them. The germline V gene encodes CDR1 DFQATT and CDR2 SNEGSKA (reference sequence). This CDR3 region has 13 residues. The CDR3 DNA sequence: TGCAGTGCTAGGGGGGGATTCGCGGATACGCAGTATTTT. Encoded protein: CSARGGFADTQYF.

This clonotype has a count of ten or more. The V gene is TRBV29-1, the J gene TRBJ2-7; tentatively, D is TRBD1 or TRBD2 (6 bases each). Germline CDR1 SQVTM, CDR2 ANQGSEA. This CDR3 region has 12 residues. The chain's CDR3 is CRGRGAAYEQYF. The CDR3 coding sequence is TGCAGGGGAAGGGGGGCGGCCTACGAGCAGTACTTC.

V usage is TRBV12-3 or TRBV12-4 and J usage is TRBJ2-3, with D unclear. The V end lost 6 bases, the J end lost 8 bases, and 15 bases lay between the germline ends. This CDR3 has 13 residues. The CDR3 region has the DNA TGTGCCAGCAGCCCGAATCAGATGTCTACGCAGTATTTT. Its protein product is CASSPNQMSTQYF.